The present T cell receptor beta chain was sequenced within a study of shared clonotypes between healthy human individuals. Method: immunoSEQ multiplex PCR; TCRdb's copy keeps in-frame clones and lacks some. The sample records 2 million to 3 million clones, more than 85% being singletons. The CDR3 spans 15 residues. The V segment lost 2 bases and the J segment 3 bases; nucleotides outside the gene matches: 5. Germline-derived CDR1 and CDR2 are MNHEY and SVGAGI. What was sequenced was naive CD4+ T cells from PBMCs. This sample's subset: CD45RA+ positively selected. This sequence joins TRBV6-5 and TRBJ1-1; 8 nucleotides agree with TRBD1. This clonotype was sampled from a man between 18 and 35 years old in good health. Some clones in this sample may be carry-over from other donors' samples. CDR3: CASSYASTGDTEAFF. Here the CDR3 DNA reads TGTGCCAGCAGTTACGCGTCGACAGGGGACACTGAAGCTTTCTTT.